Each of the 13 T cell receptor beta chains below was sequenced from the same sample in a study of blood T cell repertoires in COVID-19. Measured with immunoSEQ multiplex PCR; TCRdb has only the in-frame clones, and not every one. The sample lists 72,000 or so clones; about 81% were seen once. Sequenced: peripheral blood. These receptor sequences come from a human donor in a cohort sampled during active COVID-19.

This clone was counted once. The V gene is TRBV27, the J gene TRBJ2-1, with 8 nucleotides matching TRBD2. Losses at the gene ends were 5 bases for V and 5 bases for J; bases not matched to a gene: 8. Looked up from germline, CDR1 is MNHEY and CDR2 is SMNVEV (reference sequence). The CDR3 is made up of 15 amino acids. The CDR3 sequence is CASSQTSGGNNEQFF. The CDR3 nucleotides read TGTGCCAGCAGTCAAACTAGCGGAGGGAACAATGAGCAGTTCTTC.

The table lists this clone with a count of one. The chain joins TRBV11-2 to TRBJ2-7; D is perhaps TRBD1 (5 bases). CDR3 length: 15 amino acids. Germline V lookup: CDR1 SGHAT, CDR2 FQNNGV. Deletions cut 2 bases from V and 0 bases from J, with 11 bases between. CDR3 sequence reads: CASSLTSDSSYEQYF. The DNA of the CDR3 is TGTGCCAGCAGCTTAACGTCCGACAGCTCCTACGAGCAGTACTTC.

Written as DNA, the CDR3 is TGCGCCAGCAGGGGACAGGAGACCCAGTACTTC. It specifies CASRGQETQYF. The chain uses TRBV5-1 and TRBJ2-5; 7 positions agree with TRBD1. Trimming cost V 5 bases and J 5 bases; bases outside gene matches: 0. This CDR3 has 11 amino acids. In germline, CDR1 is SGHRS, CDR2 YFSETQ.

The gene calls are TRBV7-9 and TRBJ2-1; D call uncertain. In germline, CDR1 is SEHNR, CDR2 FQNEAQ (reference sequence). Trimming shortened V by 1 base and J by 4 bases, and 14 bases separated the two germline ends. This CDR3 is 16 amino acids long. CDR3 sequence reads: CASSLGLVGPYNEQFF. The DNA for the CDR3 is TGTGCCAGCAGCTTAGGTCTGGTGGGCCCGTACAATGAGCAGTTCTTC.

This sequence joins TRBV2 and TRBJ1-6; 8 bases fit TRBD1. Germline V CDR1 and CDR2: SNHLY, FYNNEI. The CDR3 has 15 amino acids. V lost 6 bases to trimming and J lost 8 bases; unmatched junction nucleotides: 9. DNA of the CDR3: TGTGCCAGCAGCGGGCCGACAGGGGCCGATTCACCCCTCCACTTT. Translation gives CASSGPTGADSPLHF.

The chain recombines TRBV10-3 with TRBJ2-6; 11 bases are a match to TRBD2. Germline V gene data show CDR1 as ENHRY and CDR2 as SYGVKD. V lost 8 bases, J lost 1 base, and 4 bases stayed unmatched. CDR3 length equals 16 residues. The CDR3 region is CAIGTSGHSGANVLTF. The CDR3 bases are TGTGCCATCGGGACTAGCGGCCATTCTGGGGCCAACGTCCTGACTTTC.

The chain is built from TRBV2 and TRBJ2-5, with 9 positions matching TRBD1. This CDR3 has 15 amino acids. The ends lost 3 bases at V and 5 bases at J; junction bases unmatched: 7. Per germline, CDR1 SNHLY and CDR2 FYNNEI. The CDR3 protein is CASSEGTGGGETQYF. The CDR3 DNA reads as TGTGCCAGCAGTGAGGGAACAGGGGGCGGGGAGACCCAGTACTTC.

The chain joins TRBV9 to TRBJ2-1; 9 bases are shared with TRBD1. The CDR3 sequence is 15 residues long. V was clipped by 9 bases and J by 8 bases; unmatched bases: 15. The germline gives CDR1 SGDLS, CDR2 YYNGEE. In nucleotides, the CDR3 is TGTGCCACCGCCGGGACAGGGACGACTGGGGATGAGCAGTTCTTC. Translated: CATAGTGTTGDEQFF.

This clone was detected only a few times. V is TRBV30 and J is TRBJ1-3; TRBD1 might be the D (5 bases). Trimming took 4 bases from V and 6 from J, leaving 13 bases between them. The germline V gene has CDR1 GTSNPN and CDR2 SVGIG (reference sequence). This CDR3 is built from 13 residues. The DNA of the CDR3 is TGTGCCTGGAAGCGGGGGATGGAAAACACCATATATTTT. This gives the protein CAWKRGMENTIYF.

A single count supports this clone. The V and J genes are TRBV4-2 and TRBJ2-1, with a possible D match to TRBD1 (6 bases). CDR1 and CDR2 from the germline V gene are LGHNA and YNFKEQ. Trimming cost V 8 bases and J 0 bases, with 17 bases left between them. This CDR3 region has 16 residues. DNA for the CDR3: TGTGCCAGCCTGCCAGGGTCAGGGGCCTCCTACAATGAGCAGTTCTTC. Protein: CASLPGSGASYNEQFF.

This clone was counted between two and nine times. The chain joins TRBV19 to TRBJ1-5, with D uncertain. The germline V gene encodes CDR1 LNHDA and CDR2 SQIVND (reference sequence). The CDR3 contains 14 residues. Trimming pared 5 bases from V and 2 bases from J, leaving 10 bases between. CDR3 sequence reads: CASSDRRGNQPQHF. The CDR3 nucleotides read TGTGCCAGTAGTGACCGGAGGGGCAATCAGCCCCAGCATTTT.

This chain connects TRBV28 to TRBJ1-2, with 7 bases that match TRBD1. CDR1 is MDHEN, CDR2 SYDVKM, per germline. Trimming at V came to 6 bases and at J to 4 bases, leaving 17 bases not matched to a gene. This CDR3 spans 17 amino acids. The CDR3 reads CASSHLGNGRGSYGYTF. The CDR3 nucleotides are TGTGCCAGCAGCCACCTCGGGAACGGCAGGGGGAGCTATGGCTACACCTTC.

The rearrangement links TRBV18 to TRBJ1-1; D remains ambiguous. Per the germline V gene, CDR1 is KGHSH and CDR2 is LQKENI. The length of the CDR3 is 16 residues. The ends were cut back, 2 bases at V and 1 base at J, with 14 bases in the middle. CDR3 amino acids: CASSPKPYSGNTEAFF. CDR3 sequence (DNA): TGTGCCAGCTCACCAAAGCCTTACAGTGGGAACACTGAAGCTTTCTTT.